This TCR beta chain was found in a study of shared clonotypes between healthy human individuals. Study conclusions and caveats: Sample collection involved blood only; tissue repertoires are likely different. An expected dependence of interdonor clonotype sharing on sequencing depth was noted.

CD45RO-negative CD8 cells positively selected for CCR7 made up the naive population, which excluded terminally differentiated effector memory CD45RA+ cells. In the original analysis: Junction-only sequences without quality scores came from ImmunoSEQ, so filtering differed. The data were produced by immunoSEQ multiplex PCR, yet TCRdb's version contains in-frame clones alone and is incomplete. That table furnishes V, J and clone size, whereas the DNA furnished D and trimming. Counted here are about 2 million clones, roughly 94% occurring once; the ten biggest clones make up around 1.1%. CDR1 is SGHNT, CDR2 YYREEE, per germline (reference sequence). Between the trimmed V and J ends, which lost 5 bases and 2 bases, there was a span of 13 bases. CDR3 length: 14 residues. Note on this clone: Antigen specificity is unknown.

The chain is built from TRBV5-4 and TRBJ2-5; no clear D. This TCR came from a man between 18 and 29 years old in good health. Material for sequencing was naive CD8+ T cells sorted from blood. CDR3 DNA: TGTGCCAGCAGTCACGGAACAGTTCAAGAGACCCAGTACTTC. It translates to CASSHGTVQETQYF.